The source of this T cell receptor (beta chain) is a study of T cells in localized non-small cell lung cancer. With V trimmed by 6 bases and J by 4 bases, 7 bases remained unmatched. The CDR3 has 14 residues. Germline CDR1 is LNHDA and CDR2 is SQIVND (reference sequence). TCRdb's copy holds only in-frame clones and misses some; the assay was immunoSEQ multiplex PCR. The table includes fewer than 30,000 clones, about 86% detected once. The source material was peripheral blood mononuclear cells, sampled before any cancer treatment. The sequence was obtained from a man aged 40 to 70 with stage III lung adenocarcinoma. V is TRBV19 and J is TRBJ2-3, with 7 positions matching TRBD2. In nucleotides, the CDR3 is TGTGCCAGTAGAACGGGGCGGGAGTCAGATACGCAGTATTTT. Its translation is CASRTGRESDTQYF.